These 9 T cell receptor beta chains were sequenced from one sample in a study of OX40 agonist ivuxolimab in advanced cancers. Repertoires were generated with immunoSEQ multiplex PCR, while TCRdb's copy carries only in-frame clones and drops some. This sample has tens of thousands of clones; roughly nine tenths occur once, and the top ten carry over 3.5%. Specimen: CD4+ or CD8+ T cells sorted from blood, collected in a trial of the OX40 agonist ivuxolimab. Receptor source: an adult with an advanced solid tumor such as melanoma, head and neck, liver or kidney cancer.

The chain uses TRBV7-9 and TRBJ1-1; weak D call: TRBD1 (5 bases). V gave up 1 base and J gave up 1 base, with 16 bases separating them. The V gene's germline CDR1 is SEHNR and CDR2 FQNEAQ (reference sequence). The CDR3 loop spans 17 amino acids. As DNA, the CDR3 is TGTGCCAGCAGCTTAGGCGGTCTGTCCGGGGCGAACACTGAAGCTTTCTTT. It codes for CASSLGGLSGANTEAFF.

V and J are TRBV4-3 and TRBJ2-7; TRBD2 matches at 9 bases. The V segment lost 3 bases and the J segment 6 bases; nucleotides outside the gene matches: 12. This CDR3 has 16 amino acids. Germline loops: CDR1 LGHNA, CDR2 YSLEER. The CDR3 loop is CASSQDELAGGPEQYF. The CDR3 bases are TGCGCCAGCAGCCAGGATGAGTTGGCGGGAGGGCCCGAGCAGTACTTC.

This clone has more than one count but fewer than ten. The V call is TRBV9, the J call TRBJ1-1, with D perhaps TRBD1 (6 bases). CDR1 is SGDLS, CDR2 YYNGEE, per germline. V was shortened by 4 bases and J by 7 bases, with 17 bases between the two germline ends. This CDR3 is built from 14 residues. CDR3 residues: CASSYLGQQGEAFF. CDR3 bases: TGTGCCAGCAGCTACTTAGGACAGCAGGGTGAAGCTTTCTTT.

The gene calls are TRBV19 and TRBJ2-1; D is perhaps TRBD1 (5 bases). Germline loops: CDR1 LNHDA, CDR2 SQIVND (reference sequence). The CDR3 is 15 amino acids. V lost 3 bases, J lost 2 bases, and 11 bases lay in between. The CDR3 sequence is CASSMMGPPYNEQFF. DNA of the CDR3: TGTGCCAGTAGTATGATGGGGCCACCCTACAATGAGCAGTTCTTC.

V usage is TRBV2 and J usage is TRBJ2-7; D remains ambiguous. The CDR3 has 13 residues. CDR1 is SNHLY, CDR2 FYNNEI, per germline. The V and J ends lost 1 base and 5 bases respectively, with 9 bases between them. The CDR3, as DNA: TGTGCCAGCAGTGAAGGGACCCTCCACGAGCAGTACTTC. Residues: CASSEGTLHEQYF.

The CDR3: CASSYPGPPDFYGYTF. CDR3 nucleotides: TGTGCCAGCAGTTACCCGGGACCGCCGGATTTCTATGGCTACACCTTC. The chain has TRBV28 and TRBJ1-2; possibly TRBD1 for D (5 bases). This CDR3 spans 16 amino acids. Trimming removed 4 bases from V and 4 bases from J, with 19 bases in between. Looked up from germline, CDR1 is MDHEN and CDR2 is SYDVKM.

The chain carries TRBV11-2 and TRBJ2-3; 9 bases map to TRBD2. Germline V CDR1 and CDR2: SGHAT, FQNNGV. CDR3 length: 16 amino acids. The V segment lost 1 base and the J segment 6 bases; nucleotides outside the gene matches: 8. For the CDR3, the DNA is TGTGCCAGCAGCTTAGTGGCTAGCGGGATGTTGGATACGCAGTATTTT. Amino acids: CASSLVASGMLDTQYF.

V usage is TRBV18 and J usage is TRBJ2-6, with D perhaps TRBD1 (7 bases). The CDR3 totals 16 residues. With 4 bases removed from V and 1 base from J, the gap between germline ends came to 11 bases. Germline lookup yields CDR1 KGHSH and CDR2 LQKENI. This CDR3 is CASSQQGRSGANVLTF. CDR3 in DNA: TGTGCCAGCTCACAACAGGGGAGGTCTGGGGCCAACGTCCTGACTTTC. The full variable domain, its missing parts supplied by reference TRBV18 and TRBJ2-6, is NAGVMQNPRHLVRRRGQEARLRCSPMKGHSHVYWYRQLPEEGLKFMVYLQKENIIDESGMPKERFSAEFPKEGPSILRIQQVVRGDSAAYFCASSQQGRSGANVLTFGAGSRLTVL.

The gene calls are TRBV19 and TRBJ2-2, with 11 bases fitting TRBD2. The germline CDR1 and CDR2 sequences are LNHDA and SQIVND (reference sequence). Unmatched junction bases numbered 20, after V lost 7 bases and J lost 4 bases. The CDR3 spans 20 residues. The CDR3 DNA reads as TGTGCCAGTATCAAACAGGGGTCCCATCTAGCGGGGGGACCCACCGGGGAGCTGTTTTTT. Translating it yields CASIKQGSHLAGGPTGELFF.